This TCR beta chain originates from a study of cytomegalovirus exposure and HLA in healthy donors. Points from the study as a whole: As a later analysis showed, a missense DCLRE1C variant was linked to trimming of TCR beta V- and J-genes.

The PCR made use of 60 Vbeta and 13 Jbeta primers. The data were produced by immunoSEQ multiplex PCR, yet TCRdb's version contains in-frame clones alone and is incomplete. The sample comprises about 84,000 clones, about 77% of which are singletons, and around 2.7% rests with the top ten. As regards this clone: What it binds is unknown.

From germline, CDR1 is LGHNA and CDR2 YNFKEQ. This CDR3 is 15 amino acids long. V lost 3 bases and J lost 4; bases outside the gene matches: 5. The V and J genes are TRBV4-2 and TRBJ1-5; 8 bases match TRBD1. The sequence came from a male donor in good health and CMV-seropositive. The sequencing input was PBMCs. CDR3 nucleotides: TGTGCCAGCAGCCAGGCCGGGACAGGTAATCAGCCCCAGCATTTT. It codes for CASSQAGTGNQPQHF.